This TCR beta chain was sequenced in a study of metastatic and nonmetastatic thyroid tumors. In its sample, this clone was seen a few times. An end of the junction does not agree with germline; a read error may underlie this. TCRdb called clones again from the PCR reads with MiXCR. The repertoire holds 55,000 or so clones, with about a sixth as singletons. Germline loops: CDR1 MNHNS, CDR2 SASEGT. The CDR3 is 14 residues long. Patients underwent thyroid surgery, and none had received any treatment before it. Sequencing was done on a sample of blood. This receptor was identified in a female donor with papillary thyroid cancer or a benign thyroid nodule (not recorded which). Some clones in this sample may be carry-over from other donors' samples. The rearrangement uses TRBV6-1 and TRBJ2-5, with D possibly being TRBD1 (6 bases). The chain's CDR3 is CASSPTGPGETQYF. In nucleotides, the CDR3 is TGTGCCAGCAGTCCTACAGGGCCAGGGGAGACCCAGTATTTC.